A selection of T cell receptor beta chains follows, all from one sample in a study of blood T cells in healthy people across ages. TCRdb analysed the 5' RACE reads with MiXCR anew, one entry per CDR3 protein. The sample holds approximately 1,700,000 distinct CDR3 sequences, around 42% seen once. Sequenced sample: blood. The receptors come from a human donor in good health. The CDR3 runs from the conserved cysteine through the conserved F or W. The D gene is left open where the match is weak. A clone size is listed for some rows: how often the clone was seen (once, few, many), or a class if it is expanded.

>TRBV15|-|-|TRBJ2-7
CATSRDVGGLYEQYF
TGTGCCACCAGCAGAGACGTCGGGGGGCTCTACGAGCAGTACTTC
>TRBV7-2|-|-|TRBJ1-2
CASSLDGPTGSYGYTF
TGTGCCAGCAGCTTAGATGGCCCCACGGGATCCTATGGCTACACCTTC
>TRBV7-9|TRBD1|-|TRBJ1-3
CASSSGTGGSGNTIYF
TGTGCCAGCAGCTCCGGGACAGGAGGCTCTGGAAACACCATATATTTT
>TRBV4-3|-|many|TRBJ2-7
CASSQDWGYEQYF
TGCGCCAGCAGCCAAGATTGGGGCTACGAGCAGTACTTC
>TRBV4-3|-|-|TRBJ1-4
CASSQAWERQSEKLFF
TGCGCCAGCAGCCAGGCCTGGGAAAGGCAGAGTGAAAAACTGTTTTTT
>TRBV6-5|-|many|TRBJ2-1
CASSYSFGEQFF
TGTGCCAGCAGTTACTCGTTTGGTGAGCAGTTCTTC
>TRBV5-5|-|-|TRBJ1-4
CASSFRGQFATNEKLFF
TGTGCCAGCAGCTTCCGGGGGCAGTTTGCAACTAATGAAAAACTGTTTTTT
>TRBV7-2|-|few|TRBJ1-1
CASSFNGIAFF
TGTGCCAGCAGCTTTAACGGTATAGCTTTCTTT
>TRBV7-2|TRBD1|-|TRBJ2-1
CASSCTGAGNEQFF
TGTGCCAGTAGCTGTACAGGGGCCGGCAATGAGCAGTTCTTC
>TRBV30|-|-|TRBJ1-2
CAWSPIRDGYTF
TGTGCCTGGAGCCCGATCAGGGACGGCTACACCTTC
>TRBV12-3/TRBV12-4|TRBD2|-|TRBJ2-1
CASRPLAGGRYNVQFF
TGTGCCAGCAGGCCTTTAGCGGGGGGTCGCTACAATGTGCAGTTCTTC
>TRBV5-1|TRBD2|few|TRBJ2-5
CASSLSGDQETQYF
TGTGCCAGCAGCTTAAGCGGGGACCAAGAGACCCAGTACTTC
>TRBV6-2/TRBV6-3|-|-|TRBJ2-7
CASSYFDGGEQYF
TGTGCCAGCAGTTACTTCGACGGAGGGGAGCAGTACTTC
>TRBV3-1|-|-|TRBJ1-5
CASSQDARGGQPQHF
TGTGCCAGCAGCCAAGATGCGAGGGGTGGTCAGCCCCAGCATTTT
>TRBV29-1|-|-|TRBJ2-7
CSVLGLKNEQYF
TGCAGCGTCCTAGGGTTAAAAAACGAGCAGTACTTC
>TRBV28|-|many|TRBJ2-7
CASSFKGYEQYF
TGTGCCAGCAGTTTTAAGGGCTACGAGCAGTACTTC
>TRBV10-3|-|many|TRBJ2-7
CATTGTPGYEQYF
TGTGCCACCACCGGGACACCCGGCTACGAGCAGTACTTC
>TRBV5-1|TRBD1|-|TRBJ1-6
CASSRTGGYNSPLHF
TGCGCCAGCAGCAGGACAGGGGGCTATAATTCACCCCTCCACTTT
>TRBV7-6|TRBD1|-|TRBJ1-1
CASSHGQGPNTEAFF
TGTGCCAGCAGCCACGGACAGGGCCCGAACACTGAAGCTTTCTTT
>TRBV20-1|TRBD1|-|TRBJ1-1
CSARDLGQGVSEAFF
TGCAGTGCTAGAGATCTTGGACAGGGCGTTTCTGAAGCTTTCTTT
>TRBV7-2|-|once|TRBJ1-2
CASTPHRPGLVHNYGYTF
TGTGCCAGCACCCCACATCGTCCAGGTCTGGTCCATAACTATGGCTACACCTTC
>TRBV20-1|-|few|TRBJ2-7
CSASDLSGSYEQYF
TGCAGTGCTAGCGACCTGAGTGGTTCCTACGAGCAGTACTTC
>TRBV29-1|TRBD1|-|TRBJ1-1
CSVGDRVGEAFF
TGCAGCGTTGGGGACAGGGTCGGTGAAGCTTTCTTT
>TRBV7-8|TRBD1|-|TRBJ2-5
CASSVTAGTGGTETQYF
TGTGCCAGCAGCGTAACTGCCGGGACAGGGGGGACAGAGACCCAGTACTTC
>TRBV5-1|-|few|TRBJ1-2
CASSESGTKSYGYTF
TGCGCCAGCAGCGAGTCGGGGACAAAAAGCTATGGCTACACCTTC
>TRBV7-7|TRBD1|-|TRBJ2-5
CASSAGTGGLETQYF
TGTGCTAGCAGCGCCGGGACAGGGGGCTTGGAGACCCAGTACTTC
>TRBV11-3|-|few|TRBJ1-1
CASSLAGQSADTEAFF
TGTGCCAGCAGCTTAGCAGGACAGAGTGCGGACACTGAAGCTTTCTTT
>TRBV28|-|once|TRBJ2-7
CASSTYQGSGNEQYF
TGTGCCAGCAGTACATACCAGGGTTCGGGGAACGAGCAGTACTTC
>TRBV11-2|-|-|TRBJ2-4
CASSLAFSAGEQYF
TGTGCCAGCAGCTTAGCTTTCTCAGCCGGGGAGCAGTACTTC
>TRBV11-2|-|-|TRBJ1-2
CASSFPLRGQRSGYTF
TGTGCCAGCAGTTTTCCACTCCGGGGGCAGAGAAGTGGCTACACCTTC
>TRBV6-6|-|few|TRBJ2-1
CASSRPAGLGDHEQFF
TGTGCCAGCAGCCGACCAGCAGGATTAGGGGATCATGAGCAGTTCTTC